These T cell receptor beta chains were read from a single sample in a study of response to subunit inactivated influenza vaccine. From the RT-PCR reads, TCRdb called clonotypes with MiXCR, one entry per CDR3 protein. This sample carries fewer than 650,000 distinct CDR3 sequences, roughly 13% of them seen once, and the ten largest clones take around 13%. The sequencing here drew on PBMCs from blood, taken 40 to 50 days after vaccination. These receptors were taken from a man between 50 and 59 years old who received an inactivated influenza vaccine. Each CDR3 is given with its conserved first and last residue. D genes are given only for firm matches. Rows give clone size only sometimes, using once, few, many, or a class for an expanded clone.

v_gene,abundance,d_gene,j_gene,len,CDR3nt,CDR3aa
TRBV15,.,.,TRBJ1-2,16,TGTGCCACCAGCAGAGATCGCAAAGCCCCTAACTATGGCTACACCTTC,CATSRDRKAPNYGYTF
TRBV5-1,many,.,TRBJ1-1,14,TGCGCCAGCCGCCGGGGCGGGGTGGGGACTGAAGCTTTCTTT,CASRRGGVGTEAFF
TRBV5-1,few,TRBD1,TRBJ2-7,13,TGCGCCAGCAAGGGGACAGGCTCCTACGAGCAGTACTTC,CASKGTGSYEQYF
TRBV6-2/TRBV6-3,.,TRBD2,TRBJ2-1,12,TGTGCCAGCAGTCGCCGCGGGGGGGAGCAGTTCTTC,CASSRRGGEQFF
TRBV11-2,.,TRBD1,TRBJ2-7,15,TGTGCCAGCAGCCCCGCGACAGGGGTGGGCTACGAGCAGTACTTC,CASSPATGVGYEQYF
TRBV5-6,few,TRBD2,TRBJ2-3,16,TGTGCCAGCAGCGTAAGACTAGCGGGACCCCTGGATACGCAGTATTTT,CASSVRLAGPLDTQYF
TRBV6-2/TRBV6-3,many,TRBD2,TRBJ2-2,16,TGTGCCAGCAGTTACCTTAGCGGGAGCCCCACCGGGGAGCTGTTTTTT,CASSYLSGSPTGELFF
TRBV7-9,.,.,TRBJ2-3,13,TGTGCCAGCAGCTTGAGGACCCCAGATACGCAGTATTTT,CASSLRTPDTQYF
TRBV20-1,.,TRBD1,TRBJ2-7,16,TGCAGTGCTACTGGGACAGGGGGGCTTAGCTCCTACGAGCAGTGCTTC,CSATGTGGLSSYEQCF
TRBV20-1,.,.,TRBJ2-3,15,TGCAGTGCTTACCGATCGTCCCTGGACACAGATACGCAGTATTTT,CSAYRSSLDTDTQYF
TRBV7-9,many,.,TRBJ1-1,14,TGTGCCAGCAGTCTCGGACACCAGAACACTGAAGCTTTCTTT,CASSLGHQNTEAFF
TRBV14,.,.,TRBJ1-2,15,TGTGCCAGCAACCAAGAAGTGTTCGGCCTCTATGGCTACACCTTC,CASNQEVFGLYGYTF
TRBV20-1,few,TRBD2,TRBJ2-1,16,TGCAGTGCTAGTCCTTCTAGCGGGGGCTCCTACAATGAGCAGTTCTTC,CSASPSSGGSYNEQFF
TRBV5-6,few,TRBD1,TRBJ2-1,14,TGTGCCAGCAGCTCAAGACAGGGCCGGGTGAGTCTGTTCTTC,CASSSRQGRVSLFF
TRBV2,few,.,TRBJ2-7,14,TGTGCCAGCAGTGAAGGGCCAGGGATCTACGAGCAGTACTTC,CASSEGPGIYEQYF
TRBV5-1,few,.,TRBJ2-5,16,TGCGCCAGCAGCCCCGGATCAGCGGGCTCCCAAGAGACCCAGTACTTC,CASSPGSAGSQETQYF
TRBV20-1,few,TRBD1,TRBJ2-5,13,TGCAGTGCTATGGGACAGGGGCCAGAGACCCAGTACTTC,CSAMGQGPETQYF
TRBV4-1,.,.,TRBJ1-1,14,TGCGCCAGCAGCCAAGACGCAGGGCCCACTGAAGCTTTCTTT,CASSQDAGPTEAFF
TRBV7-2,.,TRBD1,TRBJ2-7,16,TGTGCCAGCAGCTCTCTCGACAGGGACAGGGGAGGCGAGCAGTACTTC,CASSSLDRDRGGEQYF
TRBV29-1,.,TRBD1,TRBJ1-2,13,TGCAGCGTTGGGGGCGGACAGGACTATGGCTACACCTTC,CSVGGGQDYGYTF
TRBV12-3/TRBV12-4,many,.,TRBJ1-4,12,TGTGCCAGCAGTTTAGTTCAGGGTGGACTGTTTTTT,CASSLVQGGLFF
TRBV7-9,.,TRBD1,TRBJ2-3,16,TGTGCCAGCAGCAAGGGACAGGGGTCTAGCACAGATACGCAGTATTTT,CASSKGQGSSTDTQYF
TRBV20-1,.,.,TRBJ1-5,14,TGCAGTGCTAGAGACAACACAGGGAATCAGCCCCAGCATTTT,CSARDNTGNQPQHF
TRBV6-1,few,TRBD1,TRBJ1-3,15,TGTGCCAGCAGCCGGGACAGGGAGTATGGAAACACCATATATTTT,CASSRDREYGNTIYF
TRBV20-1,few,TRBD2,TRBJ2-5,14,TGCAGTGCTCCCCGACTAGCGGGGGAAGAGACCCAGTACTTC,CSAPRLAGEETQYF
TRBV10-1,.,TRBD1,TRBJ1-2,14,TGCGCCAGCAGCTTCCTCGGGACAGGGATTGTCTACACCTTC,CASSFLGTGIVYTF
TRBV12-3/TRBV12-4,many,TRBD2,TRBJ2-2,16,TGTGCCAGCAGTTTTGGGGGACTAGCGATCCCCGGGGAGCTGTTTTTT,CASSFGGLAIPGELFF
TRBV12-3/TRBV12-4,many,TRBD1,TRBJ1-1,12,TGTGCCAGCAGCACAGGGGGCACTGAAGCTTTCTTT,CASSTGGTEAFF
TRBV5-1,.,.,TRBJ2-5,15,TGCGCCAGCAGCTTGGTCCCGGGACCGCAAGAGACCCAGTACTTC,CASSLVPGPQETQYF
TRBV5-1,many,TRBD1,TRBJ2-3,17,TGCGCCAGCAGCTTGGGACCGACAGGGACGAGCACAGATACGCAGTATTTT,CASSLGPTGTSTDTQYF
TRBV4-2,.,.,TRBJ2-2,16,TGTGCCAGCAGCCATGTGGGGGCAACTAACACCGGGGAGCTGTTTTTT,CASSHVGATNTGELFF
TRBV6-2/TRBV6-3,few,.,TRBJ2-5,13,TGTGCCAGCAGTTATGGACGGCAAGAGACCCAGTACTTC,CASSYGRQETQYF
TRBV6-2/TRBV6-3,.,.,TRBJ1-5,13,TGTGCCAGCAGTTACTTGGTAGGTCAGCCCCAGCATTTT,CASSYLVGQPQHF
TRBV4-1,few,TRBD1,TRBJ1-2,16,TGCGCCAGCAGCAATTACAGTGGGACAGGGATAACTGGCTACACCTTC,CASSNYSGTGITGYTF
TRBV9,many,TRBD2,TRBJ2-5,16,TGTGCCAGCAGCGTAGCTACGGGACTAGGGGAAGAGACCCAGTACTTC,CASSVATGLGEETQYF
TRBV5-1,.,TRBD1,TRBJ2-7,13,TGCGCCAGCAGCTACAGGGGGCCCTACGAGCAGTACTTC,CASSYRGPYEQYF
TRBV28,few,TRBD2,TRBJ2-7,15,TGTGCCAGCAGTCCACCGACTAGCGCGTCCTACGAGCAGTACTTC,CASSPPTSASYEQYF
TRBV4-3,many,.,TRBJ1-1,15,TGCGCCAGCAGCCAAGAACAATCGTCCTACACTGAAGCTTTCTTT,CASSQEQSSYTEAFF
TRBV2,few,.,TRBJ2-7,11,TGTGCCAGCAATTCACTTCTCGAGCAGTACTTC,CASNSLLEQYF
TRBV5-1,.,TRBD1,TRBJ2-7,15,TGCGCCAGCAGCAAAAGGACAGGGGAGGTCCACGAGCAGTACTTC,CASSKRTGEVHEQYF
TRBV6-5,.,TRBD2,TRBJ2-3,16,TGTGCCAGCAGTTACTTCAAGCGGGGTGGTACAGATACGCAGTATTTT,CASSYFKRGGTDTQYF
TRBV20-1,many,.,TRBJ2-7,15,TGCAGTGCTAGAGATTTTGCGGGGCCGGATTACGAGCAGTACTTC,CSARDFAGPDYEQYF